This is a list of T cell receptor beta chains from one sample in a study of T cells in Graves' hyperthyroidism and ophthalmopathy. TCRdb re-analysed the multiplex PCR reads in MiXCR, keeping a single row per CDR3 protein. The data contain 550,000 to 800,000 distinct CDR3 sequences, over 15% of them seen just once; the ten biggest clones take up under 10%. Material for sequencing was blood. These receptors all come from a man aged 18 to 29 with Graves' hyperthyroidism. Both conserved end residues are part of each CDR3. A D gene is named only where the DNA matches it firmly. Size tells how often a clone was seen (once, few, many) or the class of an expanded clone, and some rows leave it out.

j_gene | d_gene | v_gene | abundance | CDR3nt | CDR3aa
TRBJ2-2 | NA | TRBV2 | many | TGTGCCAGCAGTGATAGTTACCCTTCAGCCGGGGAGCTGTTTTTT | CASSDSYPSAGELFF
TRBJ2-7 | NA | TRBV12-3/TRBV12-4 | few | TGTGCCAGCAGCCTCACCCTCCGGGGAACCCACGAGCAGCACTTC | CASSLTLRGTHEQHF
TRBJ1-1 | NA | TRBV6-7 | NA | TGTGCCAGCAGTTACGTTTCATACAGGGCAAACACTGAAGCTTTCTTT | CASSYVSYRANTEAFF
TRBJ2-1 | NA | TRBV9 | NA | TGTGCCAGCAGCCCTTGGGGGTTGGCCTACAATGAGCAGTTCTTC | CASSPWGLAYNEQFF
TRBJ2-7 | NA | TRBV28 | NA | TGTGCCAGCAGTCAGGACGGTATCTACGAGCAGTACTTC | CASSQDGIYEQYF
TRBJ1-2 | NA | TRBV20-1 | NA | TGCAGTGCTACAAGAGCCTATGGCTACACCTTC | CSATRAYGYTF
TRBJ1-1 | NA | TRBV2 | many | TGTGCCAGCAGTGAATGGGCACCCTACACTGAAGCTTTCTTT | CASSEWAPYTEAFF
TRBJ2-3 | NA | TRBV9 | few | TGTGCCAGCAGCGTAGATGGCAAAGATACGCAGTATTTT | CASSVDGKDTQYF
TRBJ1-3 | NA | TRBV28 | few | TGTGCCAGCAGCCCTGCAGCGAGCTCTGGAAACACCATATATTTT | CASSPAASSGNTIYF
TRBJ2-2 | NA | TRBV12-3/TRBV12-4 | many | TGTGCCAGCAGTTTCACTTTGGTGAACGGGGAGCTGTTTTTT | CASSFTLVNGELFF
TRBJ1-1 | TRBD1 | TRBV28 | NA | TGTGCCAGCAGTGTGACAGGGGTAACTGAAGCTTTCTTT | CASSVTGVTEAFF
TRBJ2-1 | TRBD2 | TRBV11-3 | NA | TGTGCCAGCAGTATCAGGACTAGCGGGAGGTCAGGTGAGCAGTTCTTC | CASSIRTSGRSGEQFF
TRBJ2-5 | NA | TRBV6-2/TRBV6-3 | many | TGTGCCAGCAGTTACTTCCGGGAGACCCAGTACTTC | CASSYFRETQYF
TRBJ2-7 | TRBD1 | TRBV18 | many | TGTGCCAGCTCACCTCCGAGGGGGCAGGGGGTCCACGAGCAGTACTTC | CASSPPRGQGVHEQYF
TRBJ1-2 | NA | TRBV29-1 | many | TGCAGCGTTGTGAGGGGGAAAGAAATGGGCTACACCTTC | CSVVRGKEMGYTF
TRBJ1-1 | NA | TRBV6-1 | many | TGTGCCAGCAGTTACCCAGGGGAGGGGAACACTGAAGCTTTCTTT | CASSYPGEGNTEAFF
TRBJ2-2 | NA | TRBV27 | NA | TGTGCCAGCAGGCCCACAAGGAACACCGGGGAGCTGTTTTTT | CASRPTRNTGELFF